This is a list of T cell receptor beta chains from one sample in a study of cytotoxic CD8 clonotypes in ibrutinib-treated CLL. This table comes from immunoSEQ multiplex PCR, and its TCRdb copy is limited to in-frame clones, with some not included. The profile shows some 63,000 clones, 90% of them singletons. Sequencing was performed on PBMCs, taken after 12 months of ibrutinib treatment. The receptors were sampled from a human donor with chronic lymphocytic leukemia. Each CDR3 is given with its conserved first and last residue. Fields, in order: CDR3 length, D gene, V gene, J gene, CDR3 protein. D genes are given only for firm matches.

CDR3 length: 14
D gene: NA
V gene: TRBV11-2
J gene: TRBJ2-5
CDR3 protein: CASSLRQAWETQYF

CDR3 length: 16
D gene: TRBD2
V gene: TRBV7-2
J gene: TRBJ2-1
CDR3 protein: CASSPPAGAIQNEQFF

CDR3 length: 17
D gene: NA
V gene: TRBV27
J gene: TRBJ1-6
CDR3 protein: CASIIPGRRSYNSPLHF

CDR3 length: 15
D gene: NA
V gene: TRBV10-1
J gene: TRBJ2-2
CDR3 protein: CASSEGLGFTGELFF

CDR3 length: 20
D gene: TRBD2
V gene: TRBV10-1
J gene: TRBJ2-7
CDR3 protein: CASSEPNPTSGTPRSYEQYF

CDR3 length: 16
D gene: TRBD1
V gene: TRBV28
J gene: TRBJ1-4
CDR3 protein: CASSRTGQGTGEKLFF

CDR3 length: 14
D gene: NA
V gene: TRBV7-9
J gene: TRBJ2-1
CDR3 protein: CASSLSGEYNEQFF

CDR3 length: 15
D gene: NA
V gene: TRBV27
J gene: TRBJ1-5
CDR3 protein: CASSSQLNSNQPQHF

CDR3 length: 16
D gene: NA
V gene: TRBV6-6
J gene: TRBJ2-3
CDR3 protein: CASSFRTYGLTDTQYF

CDR3 length: 13
D gene: NA
V gene: TRBV29-1
J gene: TRBJ2-5
CDR3 protein: CSVEDTTFQTQYF

CDR3 length: 15
D gene: TRBD1
V gene: TRBV6-1
J gene: TRBJ2-1
CDR3 protein: CASTRQGASYNEQFF